This TCR beta chain was observed in a study of shared clonotypes between healthy human individuals. Study-wide points: For sorted subsets, rarefaction showed incomplete sequencing despite large depth.

As concerns this clone: Its antigen is unidentified.

The length of the CDR3 is 13 residues. Germline V CDR1 and CDR2: SEHNR, FQNEAQ (reference sequence). Trimming stripped 9 bases from V and 1 base from J, with 10 bases between. In the naive CD8 group, cells lacked CD45RO and were positively selected for CCR7, so terminally differentiated effector memory CD45RA+ cells were left out. Some clones are missing from TCRdb's copy, which holds only in-frame ones; the method was immunoSEQ multiplex PCR. The repertoire holds about 2 million clones, with 85% to 95% as singletons. The clonotype comes from a man between 18 and 29 years old in good health. Sequencing was performed on naive CD8+ T cells sorted from blood. The chain couples TRBV7-9 to TRBJ2-1; D remains ambiguous. The CDR3 protein is CASRTASYNEQFF. The CDR3 region has the DNA TGTGCCAGTCGGACGGCTTCCTACAATGAGCAGTTCTTC.